Below, one T cell receptor beta chain is given with its context. Its specific antigen is unknown. Base-call qualities are not available, and no considerably larger clone is one nucleotide away. The entry originates in a study of radiotherapy plus CTLA-4 blockade in lung cancer (dated by TCRdb to the late 2010s). Notes on the research overall: Among the enrolled patients, about 19% had an objective response, and about 29% reached disease control.

Overall study results and their limits: After treatment with radiotherapy and ipilimumab, TCR clones that originated in tumors expanded in peripheral blood. Early dynamic changes in blood T cell clones, together with increased serum interferon-beta after radiation, were reported as the strongest predictors of response.

Taken from cysteine to phenylalanine, the CDR3 has 15 residues. The CDR3 DNA has 45 bases and is translated from base 1. In the germline V gene, CDR1 corresponds to MDHEN and CDR2 to SYDVKM. V and J are trimmed by 5 bases and 6 bases, and the gene matches miss 10 bases of the junction. The library was obtained by the immunoSEQ multiplex PCR assay. Imported from immuneACCESS, the table was reduced by TCRdb to in-frame sequences with V and J called. These copies leave out some clones; in studies compared against another copy, an unresolved V gene accounts for under half, and the cause of the remainder is not known. The sample profile shows roughly 110,000 clones; roughly 86% of them were found once. The ten largest clones add up to 3.3% of the sample. The study tested focal radiation therapy combined with CTLA-4 blockade (ipilimumab) in patients with chemo-refractory metastatic non-small-cell lung cancer.

The specimen comprised peripheral blood, sampled from a patient treated with radiotherapy plus ipilimumab. The chain is made from TRBV28 and TRBJ1-2; a stretch of 9 junction bases matches TRBD1. This sequence originates from a human donor with non-small cell lung cancer that progressed on radiotherapy plus ipilimumab. Some clones in this sample may be carry-over from other donors' samples. The CDR3 in this case is CASSPWGRTGDGYTF. Here is the DNA: TGTGCCAGCAGTCCGTGGGGGAGGACAGGGGATGGCTACACCTTC.